This entry is about one T cell receptor (beta chain). Its antigen remains undetermined. Base quality data are lacking; no much larger clone is found one base away. This record comes from a study of blood T cell repertoires in COVID-19 (dated by TCRdb to the early 2020s). With respect to the entire study: Samples covering the acute and convalescent phases of COVID-19 were provided by collaborators in the United States, Italy and Spain. The prospective study material was composed of cDNA or gDNA derived from T cells, B-cell-depleted T cells, or PBMCs. Deeply sampled blood TCRbeta repertoires from subjects exposed to, actively infected with, or recovered from COVID-19 were included in the dataset. A freely available public database, intended as a resource for researchers studying the immune response to SARS-CoV-2, is where the repertoires were released. The samples were drawn from the first 160 participants of the ongoing ImmuneRACE study and from over 950 subjects provided by 6 global collaborators. The sample metadata nearly always contained a de-identified subject ID, COVID-19 status, age in years and sex. Where available, HLA class I and class II types were taken from metadata supplied by the sample provider and were not determined by assay-based typing.

The immunoSEQ Assay, a bias-controlled multiplex PCR, was used to amplify TCRbeta CDR3 regions from genomic DNA. The original pipeline was this. Within the assay, amplification of reference gene primers was used to estimate how many nucleated cells each sample contained. To quantify the absolute abundance of each unique TCRbeta CDR3 rearrangement, sequence reads were collapsed and filtered. For each sample, productive Simpson clonality was calculated as the square root of Simpson's diversity index across productive rearrangements. TCRdb re-hosts the immuneACCESS table, in-frame sequences only. Its copies lack some clones; in the studies checked, an unresolved V gene accounts for under half of them, and the cause for the rest is not known. From that table come the V and J calls and clone size; the DNA was used to work out D and trimming. In all, the sample holds about 140,000 clones, and approximately 73% of those were seen once. The ten largest clones represent less than 5.5% of the sample.

Trimming removed 4 bases from V and 7 bases from J; the gene matches leave 6 bases unexplained. According to the germline V gene, CDR1 reads SQVTM and CDR2 reads ANQGSEA. The CDR3 covers 13 residues, taking in both the cysteine and the phenylalanine. The read is trimmed to its CDR3 DNA, 39 bases read in frame from base 1. Overall results and qualifications from the work: Clinical and demographic metadata were provided uncurated, with the amount varying by source and participant.

The collaborating institutions used their own protocols to collect whole blood in K2EDTA tubes. For TCRbeta analysis, collaborators shipped samples in one of three forms: frozen whole blood, isolated PBMCs, or DNA extracted from either of those sample types. Sequenced input: peripheral blood. Rearrangement joined TRBV29-1 to TRBJ2-2; the junction holds 7 bases that match TRBD1. This receptor was obtained from a man aged 55 to 69 with acute or convalescent COVID-19. This receptor carries the CDR3 CSVGQGVGGELFF. The DNA is TGCAGCGTTGGCCAGGGGGTTGGCGGGGAGCTGTTTTTT.